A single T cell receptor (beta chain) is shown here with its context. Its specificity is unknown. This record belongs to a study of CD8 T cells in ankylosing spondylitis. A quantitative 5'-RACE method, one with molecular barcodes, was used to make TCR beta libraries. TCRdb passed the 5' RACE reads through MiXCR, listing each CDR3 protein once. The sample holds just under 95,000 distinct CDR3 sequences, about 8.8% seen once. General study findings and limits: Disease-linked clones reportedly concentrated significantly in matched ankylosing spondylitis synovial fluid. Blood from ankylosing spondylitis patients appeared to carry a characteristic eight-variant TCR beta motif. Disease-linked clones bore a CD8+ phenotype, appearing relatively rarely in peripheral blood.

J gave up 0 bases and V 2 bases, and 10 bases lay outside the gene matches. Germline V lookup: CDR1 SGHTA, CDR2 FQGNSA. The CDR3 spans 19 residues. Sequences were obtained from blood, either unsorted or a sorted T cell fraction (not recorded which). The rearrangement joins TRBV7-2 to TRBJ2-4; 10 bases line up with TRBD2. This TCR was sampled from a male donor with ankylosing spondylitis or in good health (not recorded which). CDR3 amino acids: CASSLWASGGLKAKNIQYF. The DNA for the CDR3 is TGTGCCAGCAGCTTATGGGCTAGCGGGGGTCTAAAAGCCAAAAACATTCAGTACTTC.